The TCR beta chain under discussion was sequenced for a study of T cell changes during pregnancy in multiple sclerosis. J lost 0 bases, V lost 4 bases, and 15 bases had no gene match. The V gene's germline CDR1 is MNHNS and CDR2 SASEGT. This CDR3 spans 19 amino acids. Profiling relied on immunoSEQ multiplex PCR, and the TCRdb table lists in-frame clones only, not all of them. This sample has 50,000 to 80,000 clones, with 90% to 95% found just once. Source: CD8+ T cells from peripheral blood mononuclear cells, taken before pregnancy. The TCR was taken from a female donor with multiple sclerosis, enrolled in a pregnancy study. The chain is built from TRBV6-1 and TRBJ1-3; 7 nucleotides align to TRBD1. The CDR3 loop is CASSARDRGMGTSGNTIYF. CDR3 DNA: TGTGCCAGCAGTGCCCGGGACAGAGGTATGGGGACCTCTGGAAACACCATATATTTT.